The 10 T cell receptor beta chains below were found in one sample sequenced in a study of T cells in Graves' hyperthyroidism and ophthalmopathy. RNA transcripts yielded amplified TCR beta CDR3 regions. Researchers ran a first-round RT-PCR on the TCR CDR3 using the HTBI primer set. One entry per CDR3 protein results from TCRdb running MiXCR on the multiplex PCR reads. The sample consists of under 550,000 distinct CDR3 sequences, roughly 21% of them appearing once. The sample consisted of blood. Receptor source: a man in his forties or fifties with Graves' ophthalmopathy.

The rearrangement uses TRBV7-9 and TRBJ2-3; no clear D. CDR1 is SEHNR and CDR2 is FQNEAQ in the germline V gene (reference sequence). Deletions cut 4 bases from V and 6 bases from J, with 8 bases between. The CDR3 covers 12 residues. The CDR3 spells CASSSRQDTQYF. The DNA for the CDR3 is TGTGCCAGCAGCTCCCGCCAGGATACGCAGTATTTT.

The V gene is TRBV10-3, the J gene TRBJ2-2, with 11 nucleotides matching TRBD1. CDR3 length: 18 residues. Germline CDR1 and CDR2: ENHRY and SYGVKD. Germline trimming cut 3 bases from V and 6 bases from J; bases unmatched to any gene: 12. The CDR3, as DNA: TGTGCCATCAGTGACCCAACAGGGACAGGGGGTCGGGCCGGGGAGCTGTTTTTT. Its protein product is CAISDPTGTGGRAGELFF.

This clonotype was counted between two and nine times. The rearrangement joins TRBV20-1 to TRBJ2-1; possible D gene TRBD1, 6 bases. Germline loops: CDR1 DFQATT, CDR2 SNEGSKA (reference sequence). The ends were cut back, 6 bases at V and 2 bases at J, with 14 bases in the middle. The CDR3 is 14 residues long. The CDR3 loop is CSAERQDAYNEQFF. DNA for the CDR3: TGCAGTGCAGAGAGACAGGATGCCTACAATGAGCAGTTCTTC.

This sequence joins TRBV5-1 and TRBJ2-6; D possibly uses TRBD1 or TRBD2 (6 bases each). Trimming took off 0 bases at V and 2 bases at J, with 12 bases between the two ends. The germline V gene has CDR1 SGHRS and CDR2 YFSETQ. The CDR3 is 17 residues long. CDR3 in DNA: TGCGCCAGCAGCTTGGTTGGAGGGACACCTGGGGCCAACGTCCTGACTTTC. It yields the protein CASSLVGGTPGANVLTF.

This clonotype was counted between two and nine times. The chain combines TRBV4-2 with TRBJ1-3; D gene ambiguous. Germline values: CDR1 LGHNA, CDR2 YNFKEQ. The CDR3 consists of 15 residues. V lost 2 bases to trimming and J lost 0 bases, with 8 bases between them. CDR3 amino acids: CASSQTTSSGNTIYF. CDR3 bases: TGTGCCAGCAGCCAAACCACGAGCTCTGGAAACACCATATATTTT.

In nucleotides, the CDR3 is TGTGCCAGCTCACGAGGACAGGGAGTACCTTATGGCTACACCTTC. Translating gives CASSRGQGVPYGYTF. This chain uses TRBV18 with TRBJ1-2; TRBD1 aligns across 8 bases. Germline values: CDR1 KGHSH, CDR2 LQKENI. The V segment lost 4 bases and the J segment 5 bases; nucleotides outside the gene matches: 9. This CDR3 is built from 15 residues.

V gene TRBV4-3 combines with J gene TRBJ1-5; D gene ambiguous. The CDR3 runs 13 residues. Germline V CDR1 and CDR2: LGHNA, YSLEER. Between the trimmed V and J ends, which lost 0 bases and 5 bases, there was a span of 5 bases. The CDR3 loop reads CASSQDLDQPQHF. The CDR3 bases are TGCGCCAGCAGCCAAGATTTGGATCAGCCCCAGCATTTT.

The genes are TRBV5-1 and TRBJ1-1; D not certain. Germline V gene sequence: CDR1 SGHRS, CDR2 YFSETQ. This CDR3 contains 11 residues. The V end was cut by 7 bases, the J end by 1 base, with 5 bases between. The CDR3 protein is CASQENTEAFF. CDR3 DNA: TGCGCCAGCCAGGAGAACACTGAAGCTTTCTTT.

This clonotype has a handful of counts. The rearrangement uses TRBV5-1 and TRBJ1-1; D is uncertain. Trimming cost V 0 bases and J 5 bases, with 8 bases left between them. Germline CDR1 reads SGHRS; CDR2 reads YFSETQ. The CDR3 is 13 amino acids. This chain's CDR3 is CASSLGYVTEAFF. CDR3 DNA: TGCGCCAGCAGCTTGGGATACGTGACTGAAGCTTTCTTT.

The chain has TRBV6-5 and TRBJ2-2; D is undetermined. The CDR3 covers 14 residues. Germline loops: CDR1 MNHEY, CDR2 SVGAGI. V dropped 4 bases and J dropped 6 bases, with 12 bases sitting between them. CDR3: CASSLEPRAGELFF. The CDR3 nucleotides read TGTGCCAGCAGTTTGGAACCTCGGGCCGGGGAGCTGTTTTTT.